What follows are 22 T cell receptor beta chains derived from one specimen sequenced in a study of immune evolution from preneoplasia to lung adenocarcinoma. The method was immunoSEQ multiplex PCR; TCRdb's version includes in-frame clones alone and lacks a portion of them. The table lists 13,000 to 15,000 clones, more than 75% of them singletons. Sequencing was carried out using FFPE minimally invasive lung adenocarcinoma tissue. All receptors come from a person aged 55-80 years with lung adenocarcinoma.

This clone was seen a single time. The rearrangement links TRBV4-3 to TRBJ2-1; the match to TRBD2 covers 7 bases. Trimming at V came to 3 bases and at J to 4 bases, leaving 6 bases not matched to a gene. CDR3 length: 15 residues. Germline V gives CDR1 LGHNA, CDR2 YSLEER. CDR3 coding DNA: TGCGCCAGCAGCCACTTGGGGGGGGGTTACAATGAGCAGTTCTTC. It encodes CASSHLGGGYNEQFF.

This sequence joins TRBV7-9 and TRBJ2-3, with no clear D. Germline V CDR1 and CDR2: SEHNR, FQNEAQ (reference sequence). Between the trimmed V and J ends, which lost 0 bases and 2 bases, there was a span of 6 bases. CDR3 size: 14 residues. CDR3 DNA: TGTGCCAGCAGCTTAGCACTTTCCACAGATACGCAGTATTTT. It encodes CASSLALSTDTQYF.

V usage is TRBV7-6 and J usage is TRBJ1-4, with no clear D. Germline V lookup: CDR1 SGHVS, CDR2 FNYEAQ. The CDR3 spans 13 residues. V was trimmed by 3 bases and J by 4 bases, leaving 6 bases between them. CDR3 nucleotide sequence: TGTGCCAGCAGCTTGACCGGTAATGAAAAACTGTTTTTT. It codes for CASSLTGNEKLFF.

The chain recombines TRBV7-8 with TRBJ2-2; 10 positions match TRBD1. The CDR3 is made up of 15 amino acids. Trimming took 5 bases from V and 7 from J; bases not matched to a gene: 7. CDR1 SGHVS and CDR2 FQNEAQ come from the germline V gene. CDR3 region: CASSARQGAVGELFF. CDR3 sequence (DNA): TGTGCCAGCAGCGCCCGACAGGGGGCGGTCGGGGAGCTGTTTTTT.

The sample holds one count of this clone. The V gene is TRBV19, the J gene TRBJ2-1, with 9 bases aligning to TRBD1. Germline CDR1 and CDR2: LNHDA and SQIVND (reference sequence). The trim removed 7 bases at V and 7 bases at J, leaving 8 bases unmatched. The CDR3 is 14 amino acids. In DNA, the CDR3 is TGTGCCAGTATGGTTGGGGGGACAGGGAATGAGCAGTTCTTC. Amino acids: CASMVGGTGNEQFF.

The CDR3 DNA reads TGTGCCAGCAGCGTCAGGGGACAGGGTCTATTAATCACTGAAGCTTTCTTT. Amino acid sequence: CASSVRGQGLLITEAFF. This chain joins TRBV5-6 and TRBJ1-1; 9 nucleotides line up with TRBD1. This CDR3 is built from 17 residues. V shed 4 bases and J 4 bases; nucleotides not matched to a gene: 14. The germline V gene encodes CDR1 SGHDT and CDR2 YYEEEE.

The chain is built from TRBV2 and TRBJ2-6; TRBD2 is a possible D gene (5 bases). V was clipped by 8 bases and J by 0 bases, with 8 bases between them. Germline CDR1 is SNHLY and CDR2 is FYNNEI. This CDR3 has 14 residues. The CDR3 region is CASHRGSGANVLTF. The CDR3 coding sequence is TGTGCCAGCCATCGGGGCTCTGGGGCCAACGTCCTGACTTTC.

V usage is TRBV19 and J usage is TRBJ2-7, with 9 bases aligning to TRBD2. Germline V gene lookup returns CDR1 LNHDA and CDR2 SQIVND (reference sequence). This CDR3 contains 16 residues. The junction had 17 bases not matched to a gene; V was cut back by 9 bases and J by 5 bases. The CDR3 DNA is TGTGCCAGCTCGCAAACTAGCGGGCCTTTTTTAGACGAGCAGTACTTC. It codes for CASSQTSGPFLDEQYF.

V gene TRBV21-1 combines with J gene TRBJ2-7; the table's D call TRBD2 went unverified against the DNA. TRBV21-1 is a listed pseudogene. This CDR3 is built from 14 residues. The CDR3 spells CASSNEVPGYEQYF. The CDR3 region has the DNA TGTGCCAGCAGCAATGAGGTGCCCGGCTACGAGCAGTACTTC.

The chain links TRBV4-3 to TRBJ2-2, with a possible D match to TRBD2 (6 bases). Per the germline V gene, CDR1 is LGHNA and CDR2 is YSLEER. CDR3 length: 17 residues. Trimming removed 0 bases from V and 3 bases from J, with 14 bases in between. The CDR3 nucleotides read TGCGCCAGCAGCCAAGATATCGGCAGGGAGGACACCGGGGAGCTGTTTTTT. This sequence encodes CASSQDIGREDTGELFF.

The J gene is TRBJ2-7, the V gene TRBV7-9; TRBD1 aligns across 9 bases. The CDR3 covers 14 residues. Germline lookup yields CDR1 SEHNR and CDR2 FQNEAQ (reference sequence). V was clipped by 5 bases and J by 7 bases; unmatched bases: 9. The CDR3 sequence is CASSARDRAWEQYF. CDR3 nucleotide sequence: TGTGCCAGCAGCGCAAGGGACAGGGCCTGGGAGCAGTACTTC.

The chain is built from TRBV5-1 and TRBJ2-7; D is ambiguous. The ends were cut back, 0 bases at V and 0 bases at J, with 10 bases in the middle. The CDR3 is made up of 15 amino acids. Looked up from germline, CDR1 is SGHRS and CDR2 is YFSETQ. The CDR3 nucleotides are TGCGCCAGCAGCTTGGACGGACGGAGCTCCTACGAGCAGTACTTC. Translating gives CASSLDGRSSYEQYF.

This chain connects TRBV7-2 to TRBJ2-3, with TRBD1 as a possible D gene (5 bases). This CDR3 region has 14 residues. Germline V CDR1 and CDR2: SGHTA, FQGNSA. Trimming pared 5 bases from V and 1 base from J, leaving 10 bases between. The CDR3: CASSPPTGTDTQYF. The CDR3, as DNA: TGTGCCAGCAGCCCCCCGACAGGCACAGATACGCAGTATTTT.

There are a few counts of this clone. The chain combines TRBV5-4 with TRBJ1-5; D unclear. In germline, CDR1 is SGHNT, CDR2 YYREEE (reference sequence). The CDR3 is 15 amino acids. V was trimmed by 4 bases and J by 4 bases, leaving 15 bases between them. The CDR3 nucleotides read TGTGCCAGCAGCAGTCCGGGAGGCAAGAATCAGCCCCAGCATTTT. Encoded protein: CASSSPGGKNQPQHF.

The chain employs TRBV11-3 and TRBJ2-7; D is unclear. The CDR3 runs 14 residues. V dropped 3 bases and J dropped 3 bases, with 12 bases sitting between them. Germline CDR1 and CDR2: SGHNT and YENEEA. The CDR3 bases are TGTGCCAGCAGCTTTGGTCCGGGCCTCTACGAGCAGTACTTC. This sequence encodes CASSFGPGLYEQYF.

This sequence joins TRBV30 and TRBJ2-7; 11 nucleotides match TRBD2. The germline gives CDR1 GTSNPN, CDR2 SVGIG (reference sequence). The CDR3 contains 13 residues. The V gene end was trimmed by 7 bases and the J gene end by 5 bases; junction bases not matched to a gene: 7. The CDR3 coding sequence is TGTGCCTATAGCGGGAGGGCCGTTAACGAGCAGTACTTC. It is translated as CAYSGRAVNEQYF.

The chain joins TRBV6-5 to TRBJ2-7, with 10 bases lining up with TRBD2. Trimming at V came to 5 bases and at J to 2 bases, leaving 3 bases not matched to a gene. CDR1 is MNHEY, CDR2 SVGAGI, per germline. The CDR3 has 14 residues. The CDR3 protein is CASSKTSGPYEQYF. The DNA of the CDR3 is TGTGCCAGCAGTAAGACTAGCGGGCCCTACGAGCAGTACTTC.

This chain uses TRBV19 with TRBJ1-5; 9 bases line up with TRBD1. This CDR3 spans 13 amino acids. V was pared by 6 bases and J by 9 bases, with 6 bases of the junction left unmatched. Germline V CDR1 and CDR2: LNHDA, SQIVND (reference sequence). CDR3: CASSGQGTRPQHF. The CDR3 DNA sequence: TGTGCCAGTAGCGGACAGGGGACTCGGCCCCAGCATTTT. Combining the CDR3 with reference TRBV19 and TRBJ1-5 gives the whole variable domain DGGITQSPKYLFRKEGQNVTLSCEQNLNHDAMYWYRQDPGQGLRLIYYSQIVNDFQKGDIAEGYSVSREKKESFPLTVTSAQKNPTAFYLCASSGQGTRPQHFGDGTRLSIL.

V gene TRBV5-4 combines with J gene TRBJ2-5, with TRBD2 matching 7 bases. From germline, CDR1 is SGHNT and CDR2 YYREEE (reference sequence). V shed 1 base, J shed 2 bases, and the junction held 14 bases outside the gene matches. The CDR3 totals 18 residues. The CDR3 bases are TGTGCCAGCAGCTTGACAGCGGGACTAACGTATACTCAAGAGACCCAGTACTTC. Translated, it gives CASSLTAGLTYTQETQYF.

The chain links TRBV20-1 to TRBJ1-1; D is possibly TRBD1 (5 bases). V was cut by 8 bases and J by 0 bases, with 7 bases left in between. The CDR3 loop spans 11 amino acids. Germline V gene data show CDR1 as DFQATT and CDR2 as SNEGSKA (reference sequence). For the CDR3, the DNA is TGCAGTTCAGGGTTGAACACTGAAGCTTTCTTT. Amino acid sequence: CSSGLNTEAFF.

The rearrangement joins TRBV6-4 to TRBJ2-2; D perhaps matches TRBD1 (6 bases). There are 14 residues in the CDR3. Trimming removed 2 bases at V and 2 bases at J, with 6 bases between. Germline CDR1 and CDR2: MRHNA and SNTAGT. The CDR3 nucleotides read TGTGCCAGCAGTGACGGGACAAACACCGGGGAGCTGTTTTTT. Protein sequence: CASSDGTNTGELFF.

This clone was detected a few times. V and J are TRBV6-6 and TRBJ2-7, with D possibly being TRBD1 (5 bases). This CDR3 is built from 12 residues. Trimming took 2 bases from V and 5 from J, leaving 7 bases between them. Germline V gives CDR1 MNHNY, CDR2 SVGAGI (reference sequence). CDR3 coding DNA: TGTGCCAGCAGTTACGCCAGGGACGAGCAGTACTTC. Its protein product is CASSYARDEQYF.